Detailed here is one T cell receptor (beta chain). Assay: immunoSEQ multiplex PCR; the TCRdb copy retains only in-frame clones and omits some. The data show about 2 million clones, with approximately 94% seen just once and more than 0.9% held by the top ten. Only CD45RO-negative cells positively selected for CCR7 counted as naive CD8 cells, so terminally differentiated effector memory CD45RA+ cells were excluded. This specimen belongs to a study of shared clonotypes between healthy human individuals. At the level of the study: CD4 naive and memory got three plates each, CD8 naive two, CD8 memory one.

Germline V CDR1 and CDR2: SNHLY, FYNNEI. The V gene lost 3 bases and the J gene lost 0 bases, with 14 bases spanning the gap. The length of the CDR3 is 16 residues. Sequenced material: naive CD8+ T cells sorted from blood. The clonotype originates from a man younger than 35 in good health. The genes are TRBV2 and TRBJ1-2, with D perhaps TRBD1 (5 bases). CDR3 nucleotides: TGTGCCAGCAGTGAGATTACAGGAGTCGCTAACTATGGCTACACCTTC. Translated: CASSEITGVANYGYTF.